One and the same sample provided the 16 T cell receptor beta chains below, sequenced in a study of blood T cells in healthy people across ages. PCR was performed a second time for about 6 to 12 cycles using a sample-barcoded 5' primer and a J-beta primer mix. MiXCR, run by TCRdb on the 5' RACE reads, gives a single entry per CDR3 protein. The repertoire holds approximately 900,000 distinct CDR3 sequences, with almost 30% as singletons. These data were also filed under a second study, of T cells of mothers and their children.

The sequenced material came from blood. The receptors were gathered from a woman between 40 and 55 years old in good health.

This clonotype came up many times. The chain uses TRBV7-2 and TRBJ1-2; D is unclear. Looked up from germline, CDR1 is SGHTA and CDR2 is FQGNSA. Trimming stripped 1 base from V and 7 bases from J, with 7 bases between. This CDR3 has 12 residues. CDR3 region: CASSLGQSGYTF. The CDR3 nucleotides are TGTGCCAGCAGCTTAGGGCAGAGTGGCTACACCTTC.

In its sample, this clonotype was seen many times. The chain joins TRBV20-1 to TRBJ2-3; the D gene could be TRBD1 or TRBD2 (6 bases each). The germline CDR1 and CDR2 sequences are DFQATT and SNEGSKA (reference sequence). The CDR3 is made up of 19 amino acids. Trimming stripped 0 bases from V and 6 bases from J, with 28 bases between. Here the CDR3 reads CSAREIMGATTIGGDTQYF. DNA for the CDR3: TGCAGTGCTAGAGAAATAATGGGGGCTACTACCATCGGAGGGGATACGCAGTATTTT.

This clonotype was seen more than once but under ten times. V is TRBV7-3 and J is TRBJ2-5; D is undetermined. Germline V gene sequence: CDR1 SGHTA, CDR2 FQGTGA. This CDR3 is 13 amino acids long. V was clipped by 0 bases and J by 5 bases, with 7 bases between them. The CDR3 sequence is CASSLTFGETQYF. As DNA, the CDR3 is TGTGCCAGCAGCTTAACTTTTGGGGAGACCCAGTACTTC.

This clonotype was recorded many times. Just one base apart from a much larger clone, this may be a read error. CDR3 sequence (DNA): TGCAGCGTTGAGGTCGACGGCTACGAGCAGTACTTC. Translating it yields CSVEVDGYEQYF. V usage is TRBV29-1 and J usage is TRBJ2-7; D not resolved. CDR3 length equals 12 residues. The V and J ends lost 3 bases and 3 bases respectively, with 9 bases between them. CDR1 SQVTM and CDR2 ANQGSEA come from the germline V gene.

The chain couples TRBV7-9 to TRBJ1-1; unclear D gene. Germline V gene sequence: CDR1 SEHNR, CDR2 FQNEAQ (reference sequence). V lost 1 base and J 6 bases, leaving 9 bases between the germline ends. This CDR3 spans 13 amino acids. The CDR3 reads CASSLGVNPEAFF. The CDR3 DNA is TGTGCCAGCAGCTTAGGGGTTAACCCTGAAGCTTTCTTT.

A word on this clonotype: A much larger clone lies a single base off, so this may be a read error. The V call is TRBV12-3 or TRBV12-4, the J call TRBJ1-2; the D gene is possibly TRBD1 (6 bases). Trimming shortened V by 6 bases and J by 8 bases, and 19 bases separated the two germline ends. The CDR3 is made up of 14 amino acids. CDR3 loop: CASRILRGGGGYTF. The CDR3 DNA sequence: TGTGCCAGCAGGATACTCAGGGGCGGCGGCGGCTACACCTTC.

The CDR3 spells CANPALSKHGGNEQFF. The CDR3 DNA reads TGTGCCAACCCCGCATTGTCGAAACATGGAGGGAATGAGCAGTTCTTC. The V call is TRBV10-3, the J call TRBJ2-1; the D gene is possibly TRBD2 (6 bases). CDR1 ENHRY and CDR2 SYGVKD come from the germline V gene. V lost 10 bases to trimming and J lost 7 bases, with 26 bases between them. The CDR3 is 16 residues long.

V gene TRBV6-1 combines with J gene TRBJ2-7, with 11 bases aligning to TRBD2. The CDR3 is 17 residues long. J lost 4 bases, V lost 8 bases, and 16 bases had no gene match. Germline assignment: CDR1 MNHNS and CDR2 SASEGT. CDR3 coding DNA: TGTGCCAGCGAAATCCCAAGACCTAGCGGGGGGAGGTACGAGCAGTACTTC. Translation: CASEIPRPSGGRYEQYF.

A few counts support this clonotype. J is TRBJ2-3 and V is TRBV7-8; D unclear. Germline values: CDR1 SGHVS, CDR2 FQNEAQ. This CDR3 has 14 residues. Trimming took off 2 bases at V and 2 bases at J, with 8 bases between the two ends. This chain's CDR3 is CASSLLTVTDTQYF. For the CDR3, the DNA is TGTGCCAGCAGCTTATTGACTGTCACAGATACGCAGTATTTT. The full variable domain, completed using reference TRBV7-8 and TRBJ2-3, is GAGVSQSPRYKVAKRGQDVALRCDPISGHVSLFWYQQALGQGPEFLTYFQNEAQLDKSGLPSDRFFAERPEGSVSTLKIQRTQQEDSAVYLCASSLLTVTDTQYFGPGTRLTVL.

With respect to this clonotype: At one end the junction does not follow the germline gene, possibly because of a read error. This sequence joins TRBV7-7 and TRBJ2-3; TRBD2 might be the D (5 bases). The CDR3 is 13 amino acids. Germline CDR1 reads SSHAT; CDR2 reads FNYEAQ (reference sequence). The CDR3 spells CASSFSAPDTQYF. For the CDR3, the DNA is TGTGCTAGCAGCTTTAGCGCCCCAGATACGCAGTATTTT. The full variable domain, completed using reference TRBV7-7 and TRBJ2-3, is GAGVSQSPRYKVTKRGQDVTLRCDPISSHATLYWYQQALGQGPEFLTYFNYEAQPDKSGLPSDRFSAERPEGSISTLTIQRTEQRDSAMYRCASSFSAPDTQYFGPGTRLTVL.

This clonotype was recorded many times. The rearrangement joins TRBV5-1 to TRBJ2-6; 7 nucleotides align to TRBD1. The V gene end was trimmed by 4 bases and the J gene end by 12 bases; junction bases not matched to a gene: 10. Germline V lookup: CDR1 SGHRS, CDR2 YFSETQ. This CDR3 is built from 14 residues. The CDR3 reads CASSPKSRGSVLTF. The CDR3 coding sequence is TGCGCCAGCAGCCCGAAGTCCAGGGGGAGCGTCCTGACTTTC.

This chain joins TRBV7-9 and TRBJ2-7, with 9 positions matching TRBD1. V lost 8 bases and J lost 0; bases outside the gene matches: 8. Germline V gene data show CDR1 as SEHNR and CDR2 as FQNEAQ (reference sequence). The CDR3 has 15 residues. CDR3 protein: CASGPTGGDSYEQYF. CDR3 DNA sequence: TGTGCCAGCGGCCCGACAGGGGGAGACTCCTACGAGCAGTACTTC.

This chain uses TRBV15 with TRBJ1-5; D gene uncertain. This CDR3 is 15 amino acids long. V shed 0 bases and J shed 3 bases, with 9 bases lying between them. In germline, CDR1 is LNHNV, CDR2 YYDKDF (reference sequence). The CDR3 nucleotides read TGTGCCACCAGCAGAGATGGGGTGTTCAATCAGCCCCAGCATTTT. Its translation is CATSRDGVFNQPQHF.

This clonotype was seen many times. The chain is built from TRBV20-1 and TRBJ2-4; TRBD2 is a possible D gene (6 bases). Near its end, the DNA agrees better with TRBJ2-7, so the J call may be wrong. This CDR3 contains 11 residues. Germline V lookup: CDR1 DFQATT, CDR2 SNEGSKA (reference sequence). CDR3: CSAREGGEQYF. The CDR3, as DNA: TGCAGTGCTAGAGAGGGAGGCGAGCAGTACTTC.

This clonotype was counted many times. This chain connects TRBV15 to TRBJ2-5; D might be TRBD1 (5 bases). Germline loops: CDR1 LNHNV, CDR2 YYDKDF (reference sequence). V gave up 1 base and J gave up 2 bases, with 8 bases separating them. The CDR3 totals 14 residues. CDR3 region: CATSRGGRQETQYF. The CDR3, as DNA: TGTGCCACCAGCAGAGGGGGCAGACAAGAGACCCAGTACTTC.

Turning to this clonotype: A clone one base away is much larger, so this may be a read error. The V call is TRBV12-3 or TRBV12-4, the J call TRBJ2-1, with D maybe TRBD1 (6 bases). The CDR3 has 13 amino acids. Here the CDR3 reads CANSPHRVIEQFF. The CDR3 bases are TGTGCCAACAGTCCCCACAGGGTAATCGAGCAGTTCTTC.